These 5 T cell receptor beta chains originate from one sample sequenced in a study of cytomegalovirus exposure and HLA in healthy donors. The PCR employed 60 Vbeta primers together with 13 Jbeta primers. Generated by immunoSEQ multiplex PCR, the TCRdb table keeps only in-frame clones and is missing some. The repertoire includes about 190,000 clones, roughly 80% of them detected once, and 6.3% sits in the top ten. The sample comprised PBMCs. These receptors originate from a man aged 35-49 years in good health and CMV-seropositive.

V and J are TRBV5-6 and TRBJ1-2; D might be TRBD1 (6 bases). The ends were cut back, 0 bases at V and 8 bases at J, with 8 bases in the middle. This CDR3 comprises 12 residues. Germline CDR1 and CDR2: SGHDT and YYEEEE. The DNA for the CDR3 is TGTGCCAGCAGCTTGGACAGGGAGGGCTACACCTTC. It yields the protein CASSLDREGYTF.

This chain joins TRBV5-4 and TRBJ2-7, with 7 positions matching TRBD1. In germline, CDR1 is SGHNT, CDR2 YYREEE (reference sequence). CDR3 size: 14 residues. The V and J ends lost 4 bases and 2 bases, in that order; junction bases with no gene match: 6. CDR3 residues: CASSLTGATYEQYF. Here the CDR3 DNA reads TGTGCCAGCAGCCTTACAGGGGCGACCTACGAGCAGTACTTC.

CDR3 in amino acids: CASSQDWARNTDQPQHF. DNA of the CDR3: TGTGCCAGCAGCCAAGATTGGGCCAGGAATACGGATCAGCCCCAGCATTTT. V and J are TRBV4-2 and TRBJ1-5; no reliable D call. The germline V gene encodes CDR1 LGHNA and CDR2 YNFKEQ. Trimming removed 0 bases from V and 5 bases from J, with 17 bases in between. The CDR3 consists of 17 residues.

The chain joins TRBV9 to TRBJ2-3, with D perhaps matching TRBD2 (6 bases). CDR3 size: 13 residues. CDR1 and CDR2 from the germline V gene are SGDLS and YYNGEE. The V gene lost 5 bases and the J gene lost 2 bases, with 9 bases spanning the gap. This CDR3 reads CASSGGNTDTQYF. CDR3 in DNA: TGTGCCAGCAGTGGCGGGAACACAGATACGCAGTATTTT.

CDR3 DNA: TGTGCCAGCAGCTTGGGGGTGTTGCAGGGTGGGGCCAAAAACATTCAGTACTTC. It codes for CASSLGVLQGGAKNIQYF. The V and J genes are TRBV5-4 and TRBJ2-4; possibly TRBD1 for D (5 bases). Germline V lookup: CDR1 SGHNT, CDR2 YYREEE (reference sequence). The length of the CDR3 is 18 residues. The V gene lost 0 bases and the J gene lost 1 base, with 17 bases spanning the gap.